This is a list of T cell receptor beta chains from one sample in a study of beta chain features in type 1 diabetes. Assay: immunoSEQ multiplex PCR; the TCRdb copy retains only in-frame clones and omits some. Of about 130,000 clones in the sample, around 8.7% were seen once. Sequenced sample: central memory CD4+ T cells from blood. These receptors originate from a man aged 18 to 30 in good health. CDR3s include the opening cysteine and the closing phenylalanine or tryptophan. The D gene is left open where the match is weak. Only some rows state a clone size, as once, few, many or a class for expanded clones.

D gene	J gene	V gene	clone size	CDR3 DNA	CDR3 protein
TRBD1	TRBJ2-1	TRBV7-2	few	TGTGCCAGCAGCCCACAGGGGGTCTTCTACAATGAGCAGTTCTTC	CASSPQGVFYNEQFF
TRBD1	TRBJ1-4	TRBV7-9	.	TGTGCCAGCAGCTTTCCCGAAGGGACAGGGGGAGCTAAACTGTTTTTT	CASSFPEGTGGAKLFF
TRBD2	TRBJ2-1	TRBV18	.	TGTGCCAGCTCACCACCGTCGAAAGCGGGGGAATACAATGAGCAGTTCTTC	CASSPPSKAGEYNEQFF
TRBD1	TRBJ2-5	TRBV7-2	many	TGTGCCAGCAGCTTGGGACAGGTCGGGGAGACCCAGTACTTC	CASSLGQVGETQYF
TRBD1	TRBJ2-1	TRBV10-3	.	TGTGCCATCCGTCTCGGGGACCACAGGGGAGAGCAGTTCTTC	CAIRLGDHRGEQFF
.	TRBJ2-1	TRBV7-2	.	TGTGCCAGCAGCTTGCTTAATGACTGGTCCTACAATGAGCAGTTCTTC	CASSLLNDWSYNEQFF
.	TRBJ2-5	TRBV7-6	few	TGTGCCAGCACCATGTTGATCGGTCAAGAGACCCAGTACTTC	CASTMLIGQETQYF
TRBD1	TRBJ2-7	TRBV9	once	TGTGCCAGCAGCACCCGAGGGGAGACAGGGGCCGAGCAGTACTTC	CASSTRGETGAEQYF
TRBD1	TRBJ2-7	TRBV5-1	.	TGCGCCAGCAGCGCCGGACAGGGGGAATCCTACGAGCAGTACTTC	CASSAGQGESYEQYF
TRBD1	TRBJ2-1	TRBV2	.	TGTGCCAGCAGTGATTTCGGACAGGGAAACAATGAGCAGTTCTTC	CASSDFGQGNNEQFF
.	TRBJ2-4	TRBV7-3	.	TGTGCCAGCAGCTTAGGAGCTGGAAACATTCAGTACTTC	CASSLGAGNIQYF
TRBD1	TRBJ2-1	TRBV15	.	TGTGCCACCAGCAGAGATCAAGGGGGCGCTAACCATGAGCAGTTCTTC	CATSRDQGGANHEQFF
.	TRBJ1-6	TRBV30	few	TGTGCCTGGGGTGACGGGATTAATTCACCCCTCCACTTT	CAWGDGINSPLHF
.	TRBJ2-5	TRBV7-9	.	TGTGCCAGCAGCTTAGGAGTAGTAGCGGAAGAGACCCAGTACTTC	CASSLGVVAEETQYF
.	TRBJ2-1	TRBV7-8	.	TGTGCCAGCACACAGACCTACAATGAGCAGTTCTTC	CASTQTYNEQFF
TRBD2	TRBJ2-1	TRBV9	.	TGTGCCAGCAGCGCGACTAGCGGGGGGGCCTATGAGCAGTTCTTC	CASSATSGGAYEQFF
.	TRBJ2-5	TRBV4-3	.	TGCGCCAGCAGCCAAGGAGGAGGGGTCCGGGAGACCCAGTACTTC	CASSQGGGVRETQYF